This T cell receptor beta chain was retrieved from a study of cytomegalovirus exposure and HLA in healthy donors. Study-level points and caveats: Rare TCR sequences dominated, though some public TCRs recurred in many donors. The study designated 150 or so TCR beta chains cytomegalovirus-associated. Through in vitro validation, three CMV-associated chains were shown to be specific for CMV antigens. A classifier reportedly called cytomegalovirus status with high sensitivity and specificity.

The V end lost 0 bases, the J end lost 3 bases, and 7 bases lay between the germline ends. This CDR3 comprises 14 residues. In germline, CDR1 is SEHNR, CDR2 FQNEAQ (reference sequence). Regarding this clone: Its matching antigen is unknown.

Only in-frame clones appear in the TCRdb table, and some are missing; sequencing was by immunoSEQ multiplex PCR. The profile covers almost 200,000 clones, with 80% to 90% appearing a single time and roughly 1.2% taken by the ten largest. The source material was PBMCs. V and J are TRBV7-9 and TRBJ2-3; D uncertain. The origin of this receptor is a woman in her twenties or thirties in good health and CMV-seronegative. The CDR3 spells CASSLATRTDTQYF. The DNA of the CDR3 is TGTGCCAGCAGCTTAGCGACACGAACAGATACGCAGTATTTT. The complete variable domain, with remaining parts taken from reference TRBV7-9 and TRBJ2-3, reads DTGVSQNPRHKITKRGQNVTFRCDPISEHNRLYWYRQTLGQGPEFLTYFQNEAQLEKSRLLSDRFSAERPKGSFSTLEIQRTEQGDSAMYLCASSLATRTDTQYFGPGTRLTVL.